Following are 19 T cell receptor beta chains from one sample sequenced in a study of blood T cells in healthy people across ages. With a J-beta primer mix and a sample-barcoded 5' primer, a second PCR ran 7 to 11 cycles. Each CDR3 protein is one row after TCRdb ran MiXCR on the 5' RACE reads. The sample holds about 780,000 distinct CDR3 sequences, more than 35% seen once. Material: blood. Receptor source: an elderly man in good health.

Points on this clonotype: One end of the junction varies from germline; a read error may be responsible. The chain uses TRBV7-6 and TRBJ1-4; tentatively, D is TRBD1 (6 bases). Germline V gives CDR1 SGHVS, CDR2 FNYEAQ. The CDR3 is 15 amino acids. The CDR3 DNA reads as TGTGCCGGCAGCTTATCCCGACAGGTTGATGAAAAACCGTTTTTT. Translated: CAGSLSRQVDEKPFF.

This chain joins TRBV6-6 and TRBJ1-2, with D possibly TRBD1 on 5 matching bases. CDR3 length equals 13 residues. Trimming stripped 0 bases from V and 8 bases from J, with 10 bases between. Germline V lookup: CDR1 MNHNY, CDR2 SVGAGI (reference sequence). The chain's CDR3 is CASSYSAGQGYTF. CDR3 nucleotides: TGTGCCAGCAGTTACTCGGCAGGGCAAGGCTACACCTTC.

At least ten counts were recorded for this clonotype. V gene TRBV9 combines with J gene TRBJ2-1, with 11 bases lining up with TRBD2. Germline V gene lookup returns CDR1 SGDLS and CDR2 YYNGEE. The CDR3 has 14 residues. J was trimmed by 7 bases and V by 6 bases; bases with no gene match: 6. The CDR3 region has the DNA TGTGCCAGCACCCGGACTAGCGGGTTTAATGAGCAGTTCTTC. It yields the protein CASTRTSGFNEQFF.

The rearrangement uses TRBV28 and TRBJ2-7, with D perhaps matching TRBD1 or TRBD2 (5 bases each). V gave up 3 bases and J gave up 3 bases, with 15 bases separating them. The CDR3 loop spans 15 amino acids. Germline V gene sequence: CDR1 MDHEN, CDR2 SYDVKM. The CDR3 region is CASSLPGLGNYEQYF. The CDR3 nucleotides read TGTGCCAGCAGTTTGCCGGGGCTGGGTAACTACGAGCAGTACTTC.

The chain couples TRBV25-1 to TRBJ2-3; no clear D gene. CDR3 length: 13 residues. The germline V gene has CDR1 MGHDK and CDR2 SYGVNS. The germline V and J ends were trimmed by 8 bases and 7 bases, with 16 bases remaining between them. The DNA for the CDR3 is TGTGCCAGCGTTAAACCCTCGACATATACGCAGTATTTT. It specifies CASVKPSTYTQYF.

This clonotype was counted at least ten times. The chain carries TRBV7-2 and TRBJ2-1; D uncertain. Germline CDR1 is SGHTA and CDR2 is FQGNSA. The V and J ends lost 2 bases and 7 bases respectively, with 6 bases between them. The length of the CDR3 is 12 residues. The CDR3 DNA sequence: TGTGCCAGCAGCTTACCCAATAATGAGCAGTTCTTC. Translating gives CASSLPNNEQFF.

This clonotype was observed a few times. The V and J genes are TRBV4-2 and TRBJ2-1; TRBD2 matches 9 bases. The DNA end is more similar to TRBJ2-7, so the J call may be wrong. The germline CDR1 and CDR2 sequences are LGHNA and YNFKEQ. The CDR3 totals 16 residues. CDR3 nucleotide sequence: TGTGCCAGCAGCCAAGTAGGGACTAGCTCCTACAATGAGCAGTACTTC. It codes for CASSQVGTSSYNEQYF.

V usage is TRBV29-1 and J usage is TRBJ2-1; weak D call: TRBD2 (6 bases). The germline gives CDR1 SQVTM, CDR2 ANQGSEA. The CDR3 spans 13 residues. The germline V and J ends were trimmed by 4 bases and 3 bases, with 10 bases remaining between them. The CDR3 loop reads CSVVSRGYNEQFF. The CDR3, as DNA: TGCAGCGTTGTTTCGCGGGGCTACAATGAGCAGTTCTTC.

At least ten counts were recorded for this clonotype. V and J are TRBV12-3 or TRBV12-4 and TRBJ2-1; TRBD2 might be the D (5 bases). This CDR3 comprises 19 residues. The V end lost 4 bases, the J end lost 0 bases, and 22 bases lay between the germline ends. The CDR3 sequence: CASSSFFPPGILSYNEQFF. The CDR3 DNA sequence: TGTGCCAGCAGTTCATTTTTTCCCCCCGGGATCCTCTCCTACAATGAGCAGTTCTTC.

CDR3 in amino acids: CANSSQGSGETQYF. CDR3 DNA: TGCGCCAACAGTTCTCAGGGGTCGGGGGAGACCCAGTACTTC. The gene calls are TRBV5-1 and TRBJ2-7, with a tentative D call TRBD1 (6 bases). Gene TRBJ2-5 matches the end of the DNA better, so the J call may be wrong. This CDR3 comprises 14 residues. CDR1 is SGHRS and CDR2 is YFSETQ in the germline V gene.

This clonotype was seen a handful of times. This sequence joins TRBV7-2 and TRBJ2-7; possibly TRBD1 or TRBD2 for D (5 bases each). Germline V gene sequence: CDR1 SGHTA, CDR2 FQGNSA. V was trimmed by 1 base and J by 7 bases, leaving 20 bases between them. The CDR3 extends over 16 amino acids. CDR3: CASSLVWQGEYNEQYF. The CDR3 DNA reads as TGTGCCAGCAGCTTAGTCTGGCAGGGAGAGTACAATGAGCAGTACTTC.

The rearrangement uses TRBV12-3 or TRBV12-4 and TRBJ2-3; 8 bases match TRBD2. V was clipped by 5 bases and J by 3 bases; unmatched bases: 13. The CDR3 covers 17 residues. The chain's CDR3 is CASSPLSLSGRTDTQYF. For the CDR3, the DNA is TGTGCCAGCAGTCCACTATCCCTCAGCGGGAGAACAGATACGCAGTATTTT.

This clonotype was detected many times. This may be a read error, as it is one base from a much larger clone. The CDR3 DNA follows: TGTGCCAGCAGTTTATTGGGGTCTTCACAAGAGACCCAGTACTTC. Its translation: CASSLLGSSQETQYF. The V and J genes are TRBV12-3 or TRBV12-4 and TRBJ2-5; D gene unclear. CDR3 length equals 15 residues. V lost 2 bases, J lost 2 bases, and 12 bases lay in between.

The chain has TRBV29-1 and TRBJ2-1; 8 bases are a match to TRBD1. Matching the DNA end better, TRBJ2-7 makes the J call doubtful. CDR1 is SQVTM and CDR2 is ANQGSEA in the germline V gene. The CDR3 sequence is 15 residues long. CDR3 protein: CSVAFGQGADNEQYF. The CDR3 bases are TGCAGCGTTGCGTTCGGGCAGGGGGCGGACAATGAGCAGTACTTC.

This chain uses TRBV5-1 with TRBJ2-1, with no clear D. The V gene's germline CDR1 is SGHRS and CDR2 YFSETQ. This CDR3 comprises 14 residues. Trimming took 4 bases from V and 5 from J, leaving 13 bases between them. CDR3 protein: CASSRNVRDNEQFF. The CDR3 DNA reads TGCGCCAGCAGCCGTAATGTAAGGGACAATGAGCAGTTCTTC.

This clonotype has just a few counts. The chain links TRBV27 to TRBJ2-1; TRBD2 matches at 14 bases. The CDR3 has 15 amino acids. Germline CDR1 reads MNHEY; CDR2 reads SMNVEV (reference sequence). After removal of 6 bases from V and 10 bases from J, the junction contained 8 bases not matched to a gene. CDR3 amino acids: CASRVGLAGVYEQFF. CDR3 in DNA: TGTGCCAGCAGGGTGGGACTAGCGGGAGTCTACGAGCAGTTCTTC.

The chain is built from TRBV20-1 and TRBJ2-3; perhaps TRBD2 as D (6 bases). The V end lost 3 bases, the J end lost 2 bases, and 12 bases lay between the germline ends. The length of the CDR3 is 14 residues. CDR1 and CDR2 (germline): DFQATT, SNEGSKA (reference sequence). In DNA form, the CDR3 reads TGCAGTGCTAGGACGGGACTGAACACAGATACGCAGTATTTT. It translates to CSARTGLNTDTQYF.

The J gene is TRBJ2-3, the V gene TRBV9; the D is unclear. V dropped 0 bases and J dropped 2 bases, with 7 bases sitting between them. This CDR3 spans 14 amino acids. Germline V gene lookup returns CDR1 SGDLS and CDR2 YYNGEE. CDR3 DNA sequence: TGTGCCAGCAGCGTAGGTGCCGTCACAGATACGCAGTATTTT. It yields the protein CASSVGAVTDTQYF.

The DNA of the CDR3 is TGTGCCACCAGTGAGAAGACAGGGAGCACTGAAGCTTTCTTT. The encoded protein is CATSEKTGSTEAFF. This chain connects TRBV24-1 to TRBJ1-1; 7 bases align to TRBD1. Germline CDR1 is KGHDR and CDR2 is SFDVKD. Germline trimming cut 4 bases from V and 4 bases from J; bases unmatched to any gene: 5. The CDR3 extends over 14 amino acids.